This is a list of T cell receptor beta chains from one sample in a study of T-cell memory formation after mild COVID-19. TCRdb re-derived calls from the 5' RACE reads in MiXCR, one entry per CDR3 protein. The sample records roughly 110,000 distinct CDR3 sequences, around 15% being singletons. Sequencing was carried out using PBMCs or a T cell subset sorted from them (not recorded which). These receptors came from a young man who had mild COVID-19 (a few samples of this study predate the infection). Cell type and time point are not known. CDR3s include the opening cysteine and the closing phenylalanine or tryptophan. A D gene is named only where the DNA matches it firmly. A row's size may be missing; if present it is once, few, many or a size class.

d_call j_call v_call clone_size cdr3_nt cdr3_aa
TRBD1 TRBJ1-5 TRBV6-1 few TGTGCCAGCAGTGGTGGGGACAGGGGGTTTCAGCCCCAGCATTTT CASSGGDRGFQPQHF
TRBD2 TRBJ2-5 TRBV4-1 - TGCGCCAGCAGCCAAGGACTAGCGGGGGCGTACCAAGAGACCCAGTACTTC CASSQGLAGAYQETQYF
TRBD2 TRBJ2-3 TRBV5-6 - TGTGCCAGCAGCAAAAAAATCGGGGGGGCCGGGGATACGCAGTATTTT CASSKKIGGAGDTQYF
TRBD2 TRBJ2-4 TRBV5-1 few TGCGCCAGCAACCCTGTACCAGCGGGGGGATGGCTAGCCAAAAACATTCAGTACTTC CASNPVPAGGWLAKNIQYF
TRBD2 TRBJ2-5 TRBV27 - TGTGCCAGCAGTATTTTCGGGACTAGCGTACAAGAGACCCAGTACTTC CASSIFGTSVQETQYF
- TRBJ2-3 TRBV29-1 - TGCAGCGCCCAACTGGGGACTTACACAGATACGCAGTATTTT CSAQLGTYTDTQYF
TRBD1 TRBJ2-1 TRBV7-9 - TGTGCCAGCAGCTTACCCGGGACAGGGGGCCTAAATGAGCAGTTCTTC CASSLPGTGGLNEQFF
TRBD2 TRBJ2-2 TRBV7-3 - TGTGCCAGCAGCTTAGTCCCAATGGCGGGGGTCCCCACCGGGGAGCTGTTTTTT CASSLVPMAGVPTGELFF
- TRBJ1-5 TRBV7-9 few TGTGCCAGCAGCGTATTAGGCAGTCAGCCCCAGCATTTT CASSVLGSQPQHF
- TRBJ2-5 TRBV29-1 - TGCAGCGTTGACACAGAGACCCAGTACTTC CSVDTETQYF
- TRBJ2-5 TRBV27 few TGTGCCAGCAGTTTGTCAGGGAACCAAGAGACCCAGTACTTC CASSLSGNQETQYF
- TRBJ1-5 TRBV6-6 few TGTGCCAGCAGCTTTCGAGGCAATCAGCCACAGCATTTT CASSFRGNQPQHF
- TRBJ2-2 TRBV9 - TGTGCCAGCAGCGAGGCTTTGGTCTCACCGGACACCGGGGAGCTGTTTTTT CASSEALVSPDTGELFF
- TRBJ1-2 TRBV5-1 many TGCGCCAGCGGCGAGGACTATGGCTACACCTTC CASGEDYGYTF
- TRBJ2-1 TRBV29-1 - TGCAGCGTTGTTATGACCCTGTCATACAATGAGCAGTTCTTC CSVVMTLSYNEQFF
- TRBJ2-1 TRBV12-3/TRBV12-4 few TGTGCCAGCAGGGGGGGTGGGGGCCTCTTCAATGAGCAGTTCTTC CASRGGGGLFNEQFF
- TRBJ1-1 TRBV7-7 few TGTGCCAGCAGCCCCGGTTCAGACACTGAAGCTTTCTTT CASSPGSDTEAFF
TRBD1 TRBJ2-2 TRBV27 few TGTGCCAGCAGTGACAGGGGGTATAGGGCGAACACCGGGGAGCTGTTTTTT CASSDRGYRANTGELFF
- TRBJ1-2 TRBV7-6 few TGTGCCAGCAGCCCGGGGGGGACGTATGGCTACACCTTC CASSPGGTYGYTF
- TRBJ1-2 TRBV6-5 - TGTGCCAGCAGTTACGGCGGAGGAGATGGCTACACCTTC CASSYGGGDGYTF
- TRBJ1-1 TRBV6-1 few TGTGCCAGCAGGTGGACGCTAGCGGCTTTCTTT CASRWTLAAFF
- TRBJ2-7 TRBV7-9 - TGTGCCAGCAGCTTAGGTTTCAGCTCCCGTTCCTACGAGCAGTACTTC CASSLGFSSRSYEQYF
TRBD2 TRBJ2-3 TRBV7-2 few TGTGCCAGTCAGGGACTAGCGGGGGCTAAGAGATTCGATACGCAGTATTTT CASQGLAGAKRFDTQYF
- TRBJ1-3 TRBV7-9 - TGTGCCAGCAGCTTTGGGAGAGACACCATATATTTT CASSFGRDTIYF
- TRBJ1-1 TRBV12-3/TRBV12-4 few TGTGCCAGCAGTCGGAGGGGTGTTGAAGCTTTCTTT CASSRRGVEAFF
- TRBJ2-3 TRBV7-3 few TGTGCCAGCAGCTTAATCGCGGGAACAGATACGCAGTATTTT CASSLIAGTDTQYF
TRBD1 TRBJ1-5 TRBV2 many TGTGCCAGCAGCCCCGGACAGGGGACACAGCCCCAGCATTTT CASSPGQGTQPQHF
TRBD2 TRBJ2-7 TRBV25-1 - TGTGCCAGCAGTGTGGGGACTAGCGGGAGTACTTACGAGCAGTACTTC CASSVGTSGSTYEQYF
- TRBJ2-7 TRBV28 - TGTGCCAGCATGACCCCGCGGAGGTACGGCGAGCAGTACTTC CASMTPRRYGEQYF
- TRBJ2-2 TRBV19 - TGTGCCAGCGGGGAAGGGGAGCTGTTTTTT CASGEGELFF
- TRBJ2-3 TRBV29-1 - TGCAGCGTTGAAGATCGGGTGGGACAATTCCCTCTCCCAGATACGCAGTATTTT CSVEDRVGQFPLPDTQYF
TRBD1 TRBJ2-7 TRBV5-1 - TGCGCCAGCAGCGAGACAGGGACATACGAGCAGTACTTC CASSETGTYEQYF
- TRBJ2-2 TRBV27 few TGTGCCACTCAGTTTACTGCGCCTGACGGGGAGCTGTTTTTT CATQFTAPDGELFF
- TRBJ1-6 TRBV6-2/TRBV6-3 - TGTGCCAGCAGTTATTTGACAGCGAGTAATAATTCACCCCTCCACTTT CASSYLTASNNSPLHF
TRBD1 TRBJ1-3 TRBV15 once TGTGCCACCAGTCCAGGGGGCTCTGGAAACACCATATATTTT CATSPGGSGNTIYF
TRBD1 TRBJ1-2 TRBV7-9 - TGTGCCAGCAGCTCGGACAGGGCTGAAGGGTACTATGGCTACACCTTC CASSSDRAEGYYGYTF